A single sample gave rise to the 6 T cell receptor beta chains below, sequenced in a study of post-analysis software for immune sequencing data. Study-level findings and limits: Patients used about 5 TRBV segments, including TRBV5-6, TRBV5-1 and TRBV20-1, more often than controls.

The antigens of these receptors remain unknown. cDNA libraries of TCR beta carried unique molecular identifiers. MiXCR was run by TCRdb on the PCR reads, yielding one entry per CDR3 protein. The repertoire includes 650,000 to 850,000 distinct CDR3 sequences, 53% of them detected once, and about 4.8% sits in the top ten. The sequenced sample was blood. These receptor sequences come from a girl between 10 and 17 years old with multiple sclerosis.

The chain joins TRBV19 to TRBJ2-1; D is perhaps TRBD1 (6 bases). Germline CDR1 reads LNHDA; CDR2 reads SQIVND (reference sequence). This CDR3 contains 13 residues. V was shortened by 8 bases and J by 5 bases, with 13 bases between the two germline ends. The CDR3 DNA sequence: TGTGCCAGTGTGGGGCAGGGGCACAATGAGCAGTTCTTC. As protein: CASVGQGHNEQFF.

This clonotype was detected a few times. V usage is TRBV10-3 and J usage is TRBJ1-1, with 9 bases identical to TRBD1. CDR1 is ENHRY and CDR2 is SYGVKD in the germline V gene. The CDR3 contains 14 residues. J lost 4 bases, V lost 7 bases, and 7 bases had no gene match. The CDR3 here is CAITRTGDGTEAFF. As DNA, the CDR3 is TGTGCCATCACCCGGACAGGGGATGGCACTGAAGCTTTCTTT.

The chain joins TRBV5-5 to TRBJ2-7; D remains unclear. CDR1 is SGHKS, CDR2 YYEKEE, per germline (reference sequence). This CDR3 has 14 amino acids. The V gene lost 0 bases and the J gene lost 2 bases, with 9 bases spanning the gap. CDR3 region: CASSLVSNPYEQYF. CDR3 sequence (DNA): TGTGCCAGCAGCTTGGTTAGCAATCCCTACGAGCAGTACTTC.

The chain carries TRBV4-1 and TRBJ2-7; D may match TRBD1 or TRBD2 (5 bases each). V gave up 1 base and J gave up 0 bases, with 13 bases separating them. In germline, CDR1 is MGHRA, CDR2 YSYEKL. The CDR3 runs 16 residues. This CDR3 reads CASSQGLSQGSYEQYF. In DNA, the CDR3 is TGCGCCAGCAGCCAAGGACTATCCCAGGGCTCCTACGAGCAGTACTTC.

V and J are TRBV20-1 and TRBJ2-1; possibly TRBD1 for D (6 bases). Germline V gene data show CDR1 as DFQATT and CDR2 as SNEGSKA (reference sequence). This CDR3 contains 14 residues. The CDR3 bases are TGCAGCCTAGGAAAAAGGGGGTTCTACAATGAGCAGTTCTTC. The encoded protein is CSLGKRGFYNEQFF.

There are a few counts of this clonotype. V gene TRBV10-3 combines with J gene TRBJ2-7; D gene uncertain. The CDR3 extends over 12 amino acids. V lost 0 bases to trimming and J lost 2 bases, with 2 bases between them. Germline V gives CDR1 ENHRY, CDR2 SYGVKD. CDR3 in DNA: TGTGCCATCAGTGAGTCCACCTACGAGCAGTACTTC. It encodes CAISESTYEQYF.